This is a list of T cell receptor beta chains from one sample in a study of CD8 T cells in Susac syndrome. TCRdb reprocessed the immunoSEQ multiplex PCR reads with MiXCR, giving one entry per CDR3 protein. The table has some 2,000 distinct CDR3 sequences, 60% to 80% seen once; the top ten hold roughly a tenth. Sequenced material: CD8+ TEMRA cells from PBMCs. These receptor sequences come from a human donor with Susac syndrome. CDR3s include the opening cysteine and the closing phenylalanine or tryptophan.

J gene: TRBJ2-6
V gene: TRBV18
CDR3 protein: CASSPDRVGANVLTF

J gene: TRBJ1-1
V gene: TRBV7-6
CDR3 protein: CASSLSPRGMNTEAFF

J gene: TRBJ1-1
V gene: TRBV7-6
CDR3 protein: CASSLTPSMNTEAFF

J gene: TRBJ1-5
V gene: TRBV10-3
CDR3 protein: CAISEWQGGQPQHF

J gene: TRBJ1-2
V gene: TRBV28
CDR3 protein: CASSFFTASYGYTF

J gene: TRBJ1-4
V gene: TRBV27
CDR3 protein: CASSLLVGGLVEKLFF

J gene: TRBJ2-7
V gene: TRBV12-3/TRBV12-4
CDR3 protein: CASSFTDANEQYF

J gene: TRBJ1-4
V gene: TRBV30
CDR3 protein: CAWSVLSWEEKLFF

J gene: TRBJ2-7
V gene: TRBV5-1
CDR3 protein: CASSLVRAPTPYEQYF

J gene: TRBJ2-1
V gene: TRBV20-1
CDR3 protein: CSASGGGAPSEQFF

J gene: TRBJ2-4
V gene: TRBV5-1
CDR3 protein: CASSFRGQGKNIQYF

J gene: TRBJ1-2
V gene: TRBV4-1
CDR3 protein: CASSQGTGAYGYTF

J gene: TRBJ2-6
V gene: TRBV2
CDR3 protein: CASGSFGDFAGANVLTF

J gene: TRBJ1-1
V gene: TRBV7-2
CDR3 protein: CASSPRLRGRMNTEAFF

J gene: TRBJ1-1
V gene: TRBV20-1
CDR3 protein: CSSHQDTEAFF

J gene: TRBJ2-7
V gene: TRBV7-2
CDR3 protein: CASSLGGGISYEQYF

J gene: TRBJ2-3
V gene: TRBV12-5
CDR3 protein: CASTPGGGGPHTDTQYF

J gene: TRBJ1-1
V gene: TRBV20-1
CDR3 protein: CSVRVNTEAFF

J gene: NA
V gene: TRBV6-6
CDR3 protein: CASSYSTGLDTQHF

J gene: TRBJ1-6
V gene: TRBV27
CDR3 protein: CASSFWGHGNSPLHF

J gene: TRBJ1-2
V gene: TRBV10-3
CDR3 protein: CAISTTDRVYGYTF

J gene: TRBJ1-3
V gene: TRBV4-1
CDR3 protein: CASSQDWDSGSGNTIYF

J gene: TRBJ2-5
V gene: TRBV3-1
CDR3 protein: CARSQERRAGGLNAETQYF

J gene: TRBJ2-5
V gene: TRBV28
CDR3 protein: CASSFENLWETQYF

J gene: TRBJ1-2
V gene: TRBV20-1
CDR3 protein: CSALTGGGYTF

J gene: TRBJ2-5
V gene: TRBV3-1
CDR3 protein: CASSQVGGAEETQYF

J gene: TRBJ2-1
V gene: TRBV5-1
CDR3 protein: CASSWHRDRVYNEQFF

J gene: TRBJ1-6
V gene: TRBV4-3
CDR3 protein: CASSRLPARSYNSPLHF

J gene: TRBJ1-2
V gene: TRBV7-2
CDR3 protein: CASSFDGGDYGYTF

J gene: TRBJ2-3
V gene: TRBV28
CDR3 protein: CASSLKLWDSLSTDTQYF

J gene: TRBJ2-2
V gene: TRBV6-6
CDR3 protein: CASSYSSSNTGELFF

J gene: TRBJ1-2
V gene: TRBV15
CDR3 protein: CATSADREVHYGYTF

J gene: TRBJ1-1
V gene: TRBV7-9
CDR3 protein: CASGSLNTEAFF

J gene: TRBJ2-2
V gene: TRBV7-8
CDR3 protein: CASRQFLGRGPGSCFF

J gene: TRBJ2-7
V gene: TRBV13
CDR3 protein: CASSPRQGGYEQYF

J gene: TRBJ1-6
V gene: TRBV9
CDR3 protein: CASSVGTGGDSPLHF

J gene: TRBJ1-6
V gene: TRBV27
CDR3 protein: CASSLSAAGPRNSPLHF

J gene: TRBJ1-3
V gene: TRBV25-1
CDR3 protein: CAHSDGDTIYF

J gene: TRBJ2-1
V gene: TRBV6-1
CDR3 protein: CASPPGDTLQRTSYNEQFF

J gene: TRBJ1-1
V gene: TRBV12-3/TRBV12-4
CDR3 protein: CASSPTGMVSAFF

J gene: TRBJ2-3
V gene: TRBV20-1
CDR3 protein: CSAETAGSYTDTQYF

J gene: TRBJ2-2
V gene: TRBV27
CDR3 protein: CASSPLLGLAAPTGELFF

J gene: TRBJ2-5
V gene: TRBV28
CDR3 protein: CASRFGIATRGVPQETQYF

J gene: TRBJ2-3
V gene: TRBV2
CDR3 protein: CASSEGASGGATQYF

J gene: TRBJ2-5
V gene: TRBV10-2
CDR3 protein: CASLGTGGMETQYF

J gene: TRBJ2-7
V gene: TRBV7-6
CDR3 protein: CASSLEGGTNSYEQYF

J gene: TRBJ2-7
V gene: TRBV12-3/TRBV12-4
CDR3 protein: CASSFEGHEQYF

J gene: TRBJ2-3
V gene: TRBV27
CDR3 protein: CASSSLGPASTDTQYF

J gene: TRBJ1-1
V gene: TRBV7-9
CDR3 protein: CASSQEGTTEAFF

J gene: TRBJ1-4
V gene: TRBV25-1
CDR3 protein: CASSWDRSEKLFF

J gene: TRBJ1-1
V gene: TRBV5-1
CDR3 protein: CASSLGERGTEAFF

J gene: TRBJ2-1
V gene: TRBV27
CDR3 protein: CASSLGYGGLDYNEQFF

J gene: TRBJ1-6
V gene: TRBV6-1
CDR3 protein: CASSEAMGNSPLHF

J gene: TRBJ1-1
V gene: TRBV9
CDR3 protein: CASSAGYTEAFF

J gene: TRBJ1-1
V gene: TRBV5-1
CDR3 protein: CASSLAIWPGEDTEAFF

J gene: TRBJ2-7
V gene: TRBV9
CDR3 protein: CASSEEGSSYEQYF

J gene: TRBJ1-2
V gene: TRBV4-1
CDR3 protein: CASSQEFEVGYGYTF